This T cell receptor (beta chain) came from a study of cytomegalovirus exposure and HLA in healthy donors. Samples came from healthy bone marrow donors. A word on this clone: Its matching antigen is unknown.

Researchers ran the PCR with 60 Vbeta and 13 Jbeta primers. Only in-frame clones appear in the TCRdb table, and some are missing; sequencing was by immunoSEQ multiplex PCR. This repertoire includes some 110,000 clones. General observations from the study: Researchers counted around 170 TCR beta chains as cytomegalovirus-associated. Previously analyzed data showed that most TCR beta V segments were productive at a frequency of about 90% or about 30%. A later analysis reportedly found fewer N-insertions in an Asian-associated ancestry cluster than the roughly 680-donor mean.

The CDR3 sequence is 15 residues long. J gave up 0 bases and V 5 bases, and 7 bases lay outside the gene matches. CDR1 and CDR2 (germline): SGHAT, FQDESV (reference sequence). The V call is TRBV11-1, the J call TRBJ2-7, with 7 bases matching TRBD1. The TCR comes from a middle-aged man in good health and CMV-seropositive. The sequenced sample consisted of PBMCs. DNA for the CDR3: TGTGCCAGCAGCCACGAACAGGGGAGCTCCTACGAGCAGTACTTC. Translated, it gives CASSHEQGSSYEQYF.